This TCR beta chain was recorded in a study of blood T cell repertoires in COVID-19. The wider study: COVID-19 samples collected from the United States, Italy and Spain covered acute and convalescent phases.

Measured with immunoSEQ multiplex PCR; TCRdb has only the in-frame clones, and not every one. The sample includes a few hundred thousand clones, approximately 81% of them seen just once. Germline V gene data show CDR1 as MNHEY and CDR2 as SMNVEV (reference sequence). The CDR3 contains 17 residues. V shed 5 bases and J shed 2 bases, with 20 bases lying between them. Sequenced material: peripheral blood. This receptor was obtained from a woman between 18 and 29 years old with acute or convalescent COVID-19. V and J are TRBV27 and TRBJ2-3; TRBD2 is a possible D gene (6 bases). In DNA form, the CDR3 reads TGTGCCAGCAGTCCCCACCCCTTTAGCGGCCACACAGATACGCAGTATTTT. Amino acid sequence: CASSPHPFSGHTDTQYF.